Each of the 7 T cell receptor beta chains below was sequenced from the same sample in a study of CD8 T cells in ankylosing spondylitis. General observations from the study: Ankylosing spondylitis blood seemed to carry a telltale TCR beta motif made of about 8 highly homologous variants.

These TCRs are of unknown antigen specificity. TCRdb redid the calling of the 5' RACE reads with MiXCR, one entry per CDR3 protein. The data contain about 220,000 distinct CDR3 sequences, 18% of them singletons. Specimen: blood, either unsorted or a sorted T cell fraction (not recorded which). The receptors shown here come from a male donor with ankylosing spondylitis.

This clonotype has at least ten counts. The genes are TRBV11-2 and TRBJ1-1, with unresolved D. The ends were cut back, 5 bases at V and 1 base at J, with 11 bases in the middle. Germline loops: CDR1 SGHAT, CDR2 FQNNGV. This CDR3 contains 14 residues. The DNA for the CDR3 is TGTGCCAGCAGCCTCAGACGGTCGAACACTGAAGCTTTCTTT. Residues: CASSLRRSNTEAFF.

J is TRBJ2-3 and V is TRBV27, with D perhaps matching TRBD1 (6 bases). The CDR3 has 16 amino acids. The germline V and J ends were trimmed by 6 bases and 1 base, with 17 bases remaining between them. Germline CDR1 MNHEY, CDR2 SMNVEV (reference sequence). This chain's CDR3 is CASSRFGGLGTDTQYF. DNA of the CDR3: TGTGCCAGCAGCCGTTTTGGGGGCTTGGGCACAGATACGCAGTATTTT.

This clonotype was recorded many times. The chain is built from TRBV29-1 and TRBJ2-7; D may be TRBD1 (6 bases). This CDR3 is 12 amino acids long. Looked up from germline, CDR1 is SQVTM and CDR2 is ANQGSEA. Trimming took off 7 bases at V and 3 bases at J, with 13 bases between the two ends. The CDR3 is CSAMTGYYEQYF. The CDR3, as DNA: TGCAGCGCCATGACAGGATACTACGAGCAGTACTTC.

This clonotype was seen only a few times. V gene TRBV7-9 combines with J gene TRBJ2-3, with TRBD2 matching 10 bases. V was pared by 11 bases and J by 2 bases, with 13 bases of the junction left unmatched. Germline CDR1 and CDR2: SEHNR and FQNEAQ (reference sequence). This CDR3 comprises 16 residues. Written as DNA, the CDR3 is TGTGCCGTCAGCTCACTTAGCGGGGGGACCACAGATACGCAGTATTTT. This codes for CAVSSLSGGTTDTQYF.

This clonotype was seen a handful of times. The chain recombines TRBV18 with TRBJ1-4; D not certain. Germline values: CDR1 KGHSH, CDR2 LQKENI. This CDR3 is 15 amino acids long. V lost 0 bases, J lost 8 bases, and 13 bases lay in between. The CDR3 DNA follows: TGTGCCAGCTCACCACCAGGAGGGCCGGGAGAAAAACTGTTTTTT. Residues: CASSPPGGPGEKLFF.

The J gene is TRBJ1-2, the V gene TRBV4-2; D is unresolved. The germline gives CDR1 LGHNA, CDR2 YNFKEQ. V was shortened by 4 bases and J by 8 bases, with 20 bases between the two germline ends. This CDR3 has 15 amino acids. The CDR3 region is CASSPGGSGLLGYTF. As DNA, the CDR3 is TGTGCCAGCAGCCCAGGCGGGAGCGGCCTACTGGGCTACACCTTC.

CDR3 region: CASRTGWGGNSPLHF. The CDR3 DNA is TGTGCCAGCAGAACAGGGTGGGGGGGTAATTCACCCCTCCACTTT. The chain combines TRBV27 with TRBJ1-6; a weak D match, TRBD1 (6 bases). This CDR3 spans 15 amino acids. In germline, CDR1 is MNHEY, CDR2 SMNVEV (reference sequence). The V end lost 6 bases, the J end lost 6 bases, and 15 bases lay between the germline ends.